The rows below give T cell receptor beta chains drawn from one sample of a study of a mutant IDH1 vaccine in newly diagnosed glioma. Profiling relied on immunoSEQ multiplex PCR, and the TCRdb table lists in-frame clones only, not all of them. The sample includes roughly 120,000 clones, roughly 78% of them seen just once. Antigens for these TCRs are unknown. Sample: PBMCs, taken from a glioma patient whose treatment included an IDH1 peptide vaccine. The receptors here all came from a man between 35 and 55 years old with glioma. Each CDR3 is given with its conserved first and last residue. Fields, in order: J gene, D gene, clone size, V gene, CDR3 DNA, CDR3 protein. The D gene is left open where the match is weak. Only some rows state a clone size, as once, few, many or a class for expanded clones.

TRBJ1-2	-	-	TRBV2	TGTGCCAGCACGCAGGAGGGGGGTTCTGGCTACACCTTC	CASTQEGGSGYTF
TRBJ1-1	-	once	TRBV15	TGTGCCACCAGCAGAGCAACAGGGCATGAAGCTTTCTTT	CATSRATGHEAFF
TRBJ2-2	-	-	TRBV7-8	TGTGCCAGCGTACTTACAGGGCCGAACACCGGGGAGCTGTTTTTT	CASVLTGPNTGELFF
TRBJ1-3	-	-	TRBV10-3	TGTGCCATCAGTGGGGGCAACTCTGGAAACACCATATATTTT	CAISGGNSGNTIYF
TRBJ2-7	TRBD2	-	TRBV4-3	TGCGCCAGCAGCCAAGATTTGGTTAGCGGGGGGCAGTACTTC	CASSQDLVSGGQYF
TRBJ1-5	-	-	TRBV7-9	TGTGCCAGCAGCTTAGGCGGGGGAGGTAGGGATCTAAGCAATCAGCCCCAGCATTTT	CASSLGGGGRDLSNQPQHF
TRBJ1-3	-	-	TRBV6-6	TGTGCCAGCAGTCCTAGGGGGGCTTATGGAAACACCATATATTTT	CASSPRGAYGNTIYF
TRBJ2-5	TRBD1	-	TRBV28	TGTGCCAGCAGGGGACAGATACAAGAGACCCAGTACTTC	CASRGQIQETQYF
TRBJ2-5	TRBD1	-	TRBV5-6	TGTGCCAGCAGCTGGGACAGCAACCAAGAGACCCAGTACTTC	CASSWDSNQETQYF
TRBJ2-2	TRBD1	-	TRBV9	TGTGCCAGCAGAGCCCGACAGGGTGAGACCGGGGAGCTGTTTTTT	CASRARQGETGELFF
TRBJ1-2	-	few	TRBV5-1	TGCGCCAGCAGCTTGAGGGTGGCCCCCTATGGCTACACCTTC	CASSLRVAPYGYTF
TRBJ2-1	-	-	TRBV7-9	TGTGCCAGCACCAACAAGACATTGACGCAGTTCTTC	CASTNKTLTQFF
TRBJ2-2	-	-	TRBV4-2	TGTGCCAGCAGCCAAGTGGTCAGCGCCGGGGAGCTGTTTTTT	CASSQVVSAGELFF
TRBJ1-5	-	-	TRBV15	TGTGCCACCAGCAGAGATTCAGTCTATAGCAATCAGCCCCAGCATTTT	CATSRDSVYSNQPQHF
TRBJ2-1	TRBD2	-	TRBV7-9	TGTGCCAGCAGCCCCGGGGGAGCGGGGTATTATGAGCAGTTCTTC	CASSPGGAGYYEQFF
TRBJ1-6	TRBD1	-	TRBV27	TGTGCCAGCAGTTCCCTGGGACAGGGGGGTTCACCCCTCCACTTT	CASSSLGQGGSPLHF
TRBJ2-2	-	few	TRBV5-1	TGCGCCAGCAGCTTGGGTGGGGCCACCGGGGAGCTGTTTTTT	CASSLGGATGELFF
TRBJ1-1	TRBD1	-	TRBV10-3	TGTGCCATAAGGACAGGGCGTAACACTGAAGCTTTCTTT	CAIRTGRNTEAFF
TRBJ1-1	-	-	TRBV4-1	TGCGCCAGCAGCCACCTAACACAGAACACTGAAGCTTTCTTT	CASSHLTQNTEAFF
TRBJ2-7	-	-	TRBV11-2	TGTGCCAGCAACGGGATCGGGCCCCACGAGCAGTACTTC	CASNGIGPHEQYF
TRBJ2-1	-	-	TRBV21-1	TGTGCCAGCAGCAAAGCGGAGGGAAAGGACAATGAGCAGTTCTTC	CASSKAEGKDNEQFF
TRBJ2-3	-	-	TRBV6-1	TGTGCCAGCAGTGAATTGGGGCCGCAGTATTTT	CASSELGPQYF
TRBJ2-2	TRBD2	-	TRBV6-1	TGTGCCAGCAGTTCACTAGCGGGGTTCACCGGGGAGCTGTTTTTT	CASSSLAGFTGELFF
TRBJ2-7	-	-	TRBV5-4	TGTGCCAGCAGCTTCGTCAGCTCCTACGAGCAGTACTTC	CASSFVSSYEQYF
TRBJ1-2	-	few	TRBV5-1	TGCGCCAGCCGACAGTCGCCTAACTATGGCTACACCTTC	CASRQSPNYGYTF
TRBJ2-7	TRBD1	-	TRBV7-9	TGTGCCAGCAGCCGCTCCGGGACAGGGCCCCACGAGCAGTACTTC	CASSRSGTGPHEQYF
TRBJ2-2	TRBD2	-	TRBV7-3	TGTGCCAGCAGCCCCCTACCAGCGGGAACCGGGGAGCTGTTTTTT	CASSPLPAGTGELFF
TRBJ1-5	-	-	TRBV15	TGTGCCACCAGCAGAGGCGACAATCAGCCCCAGCATTTT	CATSRGDNQPQHF
TRBJ2-1	-	-	TRBV6-1	TGTGCCAGCAGTGAAGGCCCTTCCTACAATGAGCAGTTCTTC	CASSEGPSYNEQFF
TRBJ2-7	TRBD1	-	TRBV18	TGTGCCAGCTCCCGGACAGGGGGCGAGCAGTACTTC	CASSRTGGEQYF
TRBJ1-2	-	-	TRBV5-1	TGCGCCAGCAGCTTAGACACGAGTCCATATGGCTACACCTTC	CASSLDTSPYGYTF